The TCR beta chain described here comes from a study of cytomegalovirus exposure and HLA in healthy donors. Profiled with immunoSEQ multiplex PCR; TCRdb holds only in-frame clones, not every one. This table holds about 220,000 clones, just over 90% found once. With 0 bases removed from V and 0 bases from J, the gap between germline ends came to 9 bases. The CDR3 runs to 15 residues. Germline CDR1 is SGHRS and CDR2 is YFSETQ. Sequencing input: PBMCs. This sequence joins TRBV5-1 and TRBJ1-1; D gene ambiguous. The sequence was collected from a young woman in good health and CMV-seronegative. Written as DNA, the CDR3 is TGCGCCAGCAGCTTGGCGGAGCGATTGAACACTGAAGCTTTCTTT. It yields the protein CASSLAERLNTEAFF.